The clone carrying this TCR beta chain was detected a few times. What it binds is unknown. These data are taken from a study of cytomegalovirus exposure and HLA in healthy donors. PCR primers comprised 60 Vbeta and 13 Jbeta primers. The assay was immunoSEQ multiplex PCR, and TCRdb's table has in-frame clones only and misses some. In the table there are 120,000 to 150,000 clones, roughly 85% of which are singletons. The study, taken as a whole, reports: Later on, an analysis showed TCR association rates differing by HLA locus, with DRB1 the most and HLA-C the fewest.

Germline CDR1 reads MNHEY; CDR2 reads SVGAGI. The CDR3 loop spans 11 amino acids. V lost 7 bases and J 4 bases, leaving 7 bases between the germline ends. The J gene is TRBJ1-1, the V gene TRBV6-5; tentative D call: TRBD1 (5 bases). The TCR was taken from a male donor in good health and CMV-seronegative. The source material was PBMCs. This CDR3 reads CASTGSTEAFF. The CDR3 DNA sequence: TGTGCCAGCACAGGGTCCACTGAAGCTTTCTTT.